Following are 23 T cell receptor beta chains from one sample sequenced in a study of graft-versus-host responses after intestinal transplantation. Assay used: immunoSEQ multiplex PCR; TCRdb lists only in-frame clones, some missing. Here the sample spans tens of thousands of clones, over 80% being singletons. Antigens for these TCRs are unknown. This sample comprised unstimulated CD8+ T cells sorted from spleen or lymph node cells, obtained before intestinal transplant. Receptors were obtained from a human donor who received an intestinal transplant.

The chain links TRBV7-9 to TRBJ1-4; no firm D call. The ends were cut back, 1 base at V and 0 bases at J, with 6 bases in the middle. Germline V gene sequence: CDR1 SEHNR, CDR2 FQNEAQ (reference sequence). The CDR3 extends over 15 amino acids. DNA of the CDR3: TGTGCCAGCAGCTTAGGATGGGCAACTAATGAAAAACTGTTTTTT. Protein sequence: CASSLGWATNEKLFF.

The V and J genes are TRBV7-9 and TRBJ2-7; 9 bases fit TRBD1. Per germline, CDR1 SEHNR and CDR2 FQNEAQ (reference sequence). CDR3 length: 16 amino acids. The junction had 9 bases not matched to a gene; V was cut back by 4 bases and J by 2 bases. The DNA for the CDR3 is TGTGCCAGCAGCTCAAGGACCGGGACAGGGACCTACGAGCAGTACTTC. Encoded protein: CASSSRTGTGTYEQYF.

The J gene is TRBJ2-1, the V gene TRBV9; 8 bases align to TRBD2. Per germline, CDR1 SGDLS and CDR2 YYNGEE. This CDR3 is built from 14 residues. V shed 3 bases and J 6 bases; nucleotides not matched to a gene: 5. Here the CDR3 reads CASSAEGTSNEQFF. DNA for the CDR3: TGTGCCAGCAGCGCGGAAGGGACTAGCAATGAGCAGTTCTTC.

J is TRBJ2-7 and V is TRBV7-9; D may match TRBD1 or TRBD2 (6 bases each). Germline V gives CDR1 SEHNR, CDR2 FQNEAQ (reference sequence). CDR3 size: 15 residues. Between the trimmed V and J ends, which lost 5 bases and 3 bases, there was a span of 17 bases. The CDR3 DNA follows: TGTGCCAGCAGCGGGACGGGGGCCGCTTTCTACGAGCAGTACTTC. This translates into CASSGTGAAFYEQYF.

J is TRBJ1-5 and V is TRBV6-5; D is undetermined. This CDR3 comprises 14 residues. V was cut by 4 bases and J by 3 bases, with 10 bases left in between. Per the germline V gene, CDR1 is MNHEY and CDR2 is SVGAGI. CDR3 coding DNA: TGTGCCAGCAGTTTGGCATTATTCAATCAGCCCCAGCATTTT. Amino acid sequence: CASSLALFNQPQHF.

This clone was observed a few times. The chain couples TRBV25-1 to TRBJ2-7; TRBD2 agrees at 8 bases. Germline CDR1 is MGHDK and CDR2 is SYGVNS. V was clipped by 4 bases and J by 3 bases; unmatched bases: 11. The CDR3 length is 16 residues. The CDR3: CASSGPGLGGFYEQYF. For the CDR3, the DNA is TGTGCCAGCAGTGGCCCGGGACTAGGAGGATTCTACGAGCAGTACTTC.

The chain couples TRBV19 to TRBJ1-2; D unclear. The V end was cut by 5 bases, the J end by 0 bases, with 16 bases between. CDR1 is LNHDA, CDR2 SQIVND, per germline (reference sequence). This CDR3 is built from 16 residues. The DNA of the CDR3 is TGTGCCAGTAGTTCCCCCCTCCGCCCTACTAACTATGGCTACACCTTC. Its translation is CASSSPLRPTNYGYTF.

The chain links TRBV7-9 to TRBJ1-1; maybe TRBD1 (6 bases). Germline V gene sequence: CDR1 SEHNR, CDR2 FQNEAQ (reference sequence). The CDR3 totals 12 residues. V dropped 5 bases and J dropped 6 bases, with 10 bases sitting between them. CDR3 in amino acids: CASSLGGAEAFF. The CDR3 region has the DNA TGTGCCAGCAGCCTGGGGGGCGCTGAAGCTTTCTTT.

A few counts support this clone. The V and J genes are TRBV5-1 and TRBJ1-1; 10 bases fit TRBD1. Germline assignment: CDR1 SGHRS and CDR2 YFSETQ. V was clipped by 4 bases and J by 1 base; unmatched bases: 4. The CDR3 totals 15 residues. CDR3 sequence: CASSGGTGANTEAFF. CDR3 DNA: TGCGCCAGCAGCGGGGGGACAGGGGCGAACACTGAAGCTTTCTTT.

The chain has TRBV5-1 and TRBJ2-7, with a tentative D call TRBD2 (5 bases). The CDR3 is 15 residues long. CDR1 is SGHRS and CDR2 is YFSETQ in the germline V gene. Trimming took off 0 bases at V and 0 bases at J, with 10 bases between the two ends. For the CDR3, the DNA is TGCGCCAGCAGCTTGGTGTCTAGCCTCTCCTACGAGCAGTACTTC. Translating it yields CASSLVSSLSYEQYF.

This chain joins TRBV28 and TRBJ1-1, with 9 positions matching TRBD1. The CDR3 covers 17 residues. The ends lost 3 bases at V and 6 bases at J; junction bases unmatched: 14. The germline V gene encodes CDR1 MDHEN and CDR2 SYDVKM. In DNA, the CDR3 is TGTGCCAGCAGTTTCCCCGACAACCGGGACAGGGTGGCTGAAGCTTTCTTT. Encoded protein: CASSFPDNRDRVAEAFF.

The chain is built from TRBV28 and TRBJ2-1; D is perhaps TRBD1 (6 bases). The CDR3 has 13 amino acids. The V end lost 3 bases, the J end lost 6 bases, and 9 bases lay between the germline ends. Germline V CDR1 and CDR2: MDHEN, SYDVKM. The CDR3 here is CASSFTGINEQFF. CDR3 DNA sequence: TGTGCCAGCAGTTTTACAGGGATCAATGAGCAGTTCTTC.

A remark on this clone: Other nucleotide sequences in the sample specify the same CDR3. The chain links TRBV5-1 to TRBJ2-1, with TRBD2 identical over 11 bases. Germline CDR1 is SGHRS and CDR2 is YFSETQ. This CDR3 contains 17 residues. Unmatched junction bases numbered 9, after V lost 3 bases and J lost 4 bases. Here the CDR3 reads CASSSKLAGVGYNEQFF. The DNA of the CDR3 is TGCGCCAGCAGCTCCAAACTAGCGGGAGTGGGGTACAATGAGCAGTTCTTC.

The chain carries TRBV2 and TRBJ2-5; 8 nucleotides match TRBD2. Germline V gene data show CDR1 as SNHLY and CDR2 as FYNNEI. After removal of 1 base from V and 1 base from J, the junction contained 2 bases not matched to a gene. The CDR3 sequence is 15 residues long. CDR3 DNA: TGTGCCAGCAGTGAAGTAGCGGGGCTCCAAGAGACCCAGTACTTC. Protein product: CASSEVAGLQETQYF. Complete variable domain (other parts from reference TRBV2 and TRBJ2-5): EPEVTQTPSHQVTQMGQEVILRCVPISNHLYFYWYRQILGQKVEFLVSFYNNEISEKSEIFDDQFSVERPDGSNFTLKIRSTKLEDSAMYFCASSEVAGLQETQYFGPGTRLLVL.

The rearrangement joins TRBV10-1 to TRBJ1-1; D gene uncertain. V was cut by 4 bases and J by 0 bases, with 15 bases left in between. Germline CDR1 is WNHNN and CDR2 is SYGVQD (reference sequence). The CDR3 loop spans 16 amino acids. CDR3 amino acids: CASSGVRTILNTEAFF. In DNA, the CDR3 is TGCGCCAGCAGTGGGGTCCGGACGATTCTGAACACTGAAGCTTTCTTT.

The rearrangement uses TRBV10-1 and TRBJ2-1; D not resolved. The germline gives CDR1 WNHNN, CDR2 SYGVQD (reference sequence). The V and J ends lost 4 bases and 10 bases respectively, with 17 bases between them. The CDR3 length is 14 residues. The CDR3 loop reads CASSARAVSGEQFF. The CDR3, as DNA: TGCGCCAGCAGTGCTAGGGCAGTCTCTGGGGAGCAGTTCTTC.

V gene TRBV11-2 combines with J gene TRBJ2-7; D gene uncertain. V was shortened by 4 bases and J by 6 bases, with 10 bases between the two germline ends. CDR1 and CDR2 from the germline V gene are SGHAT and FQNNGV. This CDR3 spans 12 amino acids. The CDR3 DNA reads TGTGCCAGCAGCTCATATTTAAGCGAGCAGTACTTC. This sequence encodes CASSSYLSEQYF.

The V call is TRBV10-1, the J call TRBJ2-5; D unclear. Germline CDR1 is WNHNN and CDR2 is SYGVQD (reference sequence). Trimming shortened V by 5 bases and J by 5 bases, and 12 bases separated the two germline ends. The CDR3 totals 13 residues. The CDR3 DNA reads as TGCGCCAGCAGTCTGGCTGGGATCGAGACCCAGTACTTC. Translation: CASSLAGIETQYF.

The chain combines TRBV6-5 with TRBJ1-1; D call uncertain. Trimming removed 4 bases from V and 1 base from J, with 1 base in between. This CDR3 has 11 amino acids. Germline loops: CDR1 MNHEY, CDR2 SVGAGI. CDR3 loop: CASSWNTEAFF. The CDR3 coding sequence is TGTGCCAGCAGTTGGAACACTGAAGCTTTCTTT.

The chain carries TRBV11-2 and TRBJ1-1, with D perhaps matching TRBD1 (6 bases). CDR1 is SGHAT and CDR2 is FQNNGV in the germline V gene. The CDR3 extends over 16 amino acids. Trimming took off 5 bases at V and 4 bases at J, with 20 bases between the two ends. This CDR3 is CASSKFTWGLGTEAFF. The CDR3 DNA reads TGTGCCAGCAGCAAGTTCACATGGGGGCTCGGCACTGAAGCTTTCTTT.

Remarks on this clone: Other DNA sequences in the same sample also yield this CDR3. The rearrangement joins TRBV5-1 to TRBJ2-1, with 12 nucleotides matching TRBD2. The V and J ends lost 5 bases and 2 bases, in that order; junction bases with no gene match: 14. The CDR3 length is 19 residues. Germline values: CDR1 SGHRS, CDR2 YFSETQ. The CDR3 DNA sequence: TGCGCCAGCAGAAATACTAGCGGGAGGCCCGCTCATCCCTACAATGAGCAGTTCTTC. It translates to CASRNTSGRPAHPYNEQFF.

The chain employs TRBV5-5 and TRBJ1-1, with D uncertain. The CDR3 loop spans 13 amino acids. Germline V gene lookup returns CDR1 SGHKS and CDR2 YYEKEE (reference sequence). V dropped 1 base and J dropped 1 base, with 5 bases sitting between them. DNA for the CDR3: TGTGCCAGCAGCTTGTTAGGGAACACTGAAGCTTTCTTT. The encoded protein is CASSLLGNTEAFF.

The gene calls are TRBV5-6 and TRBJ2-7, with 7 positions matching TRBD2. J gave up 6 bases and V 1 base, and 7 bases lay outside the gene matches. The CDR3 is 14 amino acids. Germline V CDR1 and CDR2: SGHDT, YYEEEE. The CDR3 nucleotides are TGTGCCAGCAGCTTGTCGGCGGGAGTCGGCGAGCAGTACTTC. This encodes CASSLSAGVGEQYF.